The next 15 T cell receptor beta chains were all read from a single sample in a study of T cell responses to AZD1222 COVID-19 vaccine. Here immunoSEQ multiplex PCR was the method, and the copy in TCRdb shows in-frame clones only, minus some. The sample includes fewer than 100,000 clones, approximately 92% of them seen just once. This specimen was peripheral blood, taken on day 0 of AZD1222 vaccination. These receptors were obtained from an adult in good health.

CDR3 in amino acids: CSVVGDGYTF. As DNA, the CDR3 is TGCAGCGTTGTGGGCGATGGCTACACCTTC. The V call is TRBV29-1, the J call TRBJ1-2; D ambiguous. CDR1 is SQVTM, CDR2 ANQGSEA, per germline. Trimming shortened V by 4 bases and J by 6 bases, and 6 bases separated the two germline ends. The CDR3 has 10 residues.

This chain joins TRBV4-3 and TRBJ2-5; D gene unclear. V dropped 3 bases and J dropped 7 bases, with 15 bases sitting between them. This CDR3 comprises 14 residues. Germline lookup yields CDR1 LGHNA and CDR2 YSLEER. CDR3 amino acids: CASSQVVESGTQYF. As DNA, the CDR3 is TGCGCCAGCAGCCAGGTGGTCGAATCAGGGACCCAGTACTTC.

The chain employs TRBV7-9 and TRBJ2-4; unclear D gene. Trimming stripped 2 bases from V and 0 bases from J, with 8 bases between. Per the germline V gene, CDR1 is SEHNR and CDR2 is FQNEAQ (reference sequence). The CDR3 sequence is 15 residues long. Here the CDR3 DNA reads TGTGCCAGCAGCTTAAGTACTCTAGCCAAAAACATTCAGTACTTC. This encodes CASSLSTLAKNIQYF.

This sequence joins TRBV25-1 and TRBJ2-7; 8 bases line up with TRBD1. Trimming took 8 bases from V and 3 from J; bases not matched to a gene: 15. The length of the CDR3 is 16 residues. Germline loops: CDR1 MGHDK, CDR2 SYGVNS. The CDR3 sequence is CASGWCRGQENYEQYF. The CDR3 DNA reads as TGTGCCAGCGGATGGTGTAGGGGACAGGAGAACTACGAGCAGTACTTC.

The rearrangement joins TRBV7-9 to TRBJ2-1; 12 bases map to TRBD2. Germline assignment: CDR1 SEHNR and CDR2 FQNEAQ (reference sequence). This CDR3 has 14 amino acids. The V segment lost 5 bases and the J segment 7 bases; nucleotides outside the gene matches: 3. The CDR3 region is CASSPSGGANEQFF. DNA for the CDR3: TGTGCCAGCAGCCCTAGCGGGGGGGCAAATGAGCAGTTCTTC.

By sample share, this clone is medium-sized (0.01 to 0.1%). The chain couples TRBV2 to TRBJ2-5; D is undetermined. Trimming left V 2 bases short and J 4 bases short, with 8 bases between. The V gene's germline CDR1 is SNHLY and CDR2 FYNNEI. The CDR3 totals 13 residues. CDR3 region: CASSEKLAETQYF. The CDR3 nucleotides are TGTGCCAGCAGTGAAAAGTTAGCAGAGACCCAGTACTTC.

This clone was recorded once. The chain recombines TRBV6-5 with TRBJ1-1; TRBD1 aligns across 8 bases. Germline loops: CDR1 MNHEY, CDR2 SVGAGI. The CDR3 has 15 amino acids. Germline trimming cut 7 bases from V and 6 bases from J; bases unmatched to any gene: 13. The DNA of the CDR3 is TGTGCCAGCACCGGGACAGGACCCCTGATCGCTGAAGCTTTCTTT. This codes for CASTGTGPLIAEAFF.

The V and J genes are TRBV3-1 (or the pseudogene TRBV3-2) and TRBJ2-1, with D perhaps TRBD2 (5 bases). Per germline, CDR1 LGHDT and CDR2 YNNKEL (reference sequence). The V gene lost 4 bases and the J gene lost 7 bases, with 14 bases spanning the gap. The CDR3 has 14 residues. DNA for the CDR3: TGTGCCAGCAGCCTACTAGGGTTGTTGAATGAGCAGTTCTTC. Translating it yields CASSLLGLLNEQFF.

The CDR3 DNA reads TGTGCCAGCAGCTTATTATCCCGGAAAGAATGGACTGAAGCTTTCTTT. It specifies CASSLLSRKEWTEAFF. This chain uses TRBV11-1 with TRBJ1-1; no reliable D call. The CDR3 loop spans 16 amino acids. V lost 2 bases, J lost 5 bases, and 18 bases lay in between. Germline lookup yields CDR1 SGHAT and CDR2 FQDESV (reference sequence).

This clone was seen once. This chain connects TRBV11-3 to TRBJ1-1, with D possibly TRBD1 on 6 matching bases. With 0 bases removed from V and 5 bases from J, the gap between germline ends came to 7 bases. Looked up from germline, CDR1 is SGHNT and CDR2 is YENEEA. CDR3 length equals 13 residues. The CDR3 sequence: CASSLETGTEAFF. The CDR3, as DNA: TGTGCCAGCAGCTTAGAAACAGGGACTGAAGCTTTCTTT.

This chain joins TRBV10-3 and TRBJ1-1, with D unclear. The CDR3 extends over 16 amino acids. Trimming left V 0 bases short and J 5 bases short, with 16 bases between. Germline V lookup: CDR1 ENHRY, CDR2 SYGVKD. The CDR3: CAISESIVGSGTEAFF. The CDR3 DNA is TGTGCCATCAGTGAGTCGATAGTAGGGAGTGGGACTGAAGCTTTCTTT.

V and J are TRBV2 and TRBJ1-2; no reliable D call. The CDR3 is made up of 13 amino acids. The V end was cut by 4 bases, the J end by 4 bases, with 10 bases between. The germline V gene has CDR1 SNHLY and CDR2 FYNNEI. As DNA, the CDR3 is TGTGCCAGCAGTGGAACGGACCTCTATGGCTACACCTTC. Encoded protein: CASSGTDLYGYTF. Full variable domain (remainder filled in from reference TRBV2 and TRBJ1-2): EPEVTQTPSHQVTQMGQEVILRCVPISNHLYFYWYRQILGQKVEFLVSFYNNEISEKSEIFDDQFSVERPDGSNFTLKIRSTKLEDSAMYFCASSGTDLYGYTFGSGTRLTVV.

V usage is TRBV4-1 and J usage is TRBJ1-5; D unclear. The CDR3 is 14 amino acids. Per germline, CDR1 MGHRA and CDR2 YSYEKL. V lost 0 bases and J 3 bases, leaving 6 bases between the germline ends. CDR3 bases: TGCGCCAGCAGCCAAGAATCGGCCAATCAGCCCCAGCATTTT. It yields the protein CASSQESANQPQHF.

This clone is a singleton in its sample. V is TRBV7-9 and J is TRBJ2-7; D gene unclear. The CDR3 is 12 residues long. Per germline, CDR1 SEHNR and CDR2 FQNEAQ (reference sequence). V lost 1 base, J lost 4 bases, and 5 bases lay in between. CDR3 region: CASSLEMYEQYF. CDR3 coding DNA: TGTGCCAGCAGCTTAGAAATGTACGAGCAGTACTTC.

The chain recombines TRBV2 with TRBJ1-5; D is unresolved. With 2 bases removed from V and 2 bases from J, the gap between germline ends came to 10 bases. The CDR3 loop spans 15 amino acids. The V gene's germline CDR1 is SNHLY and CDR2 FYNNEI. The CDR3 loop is CASSEWGPGNQPQHF. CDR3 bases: TGTGCCAGCAGTGAATGGGGTCCGGGCAATCAGCCCCAGCATTTT.